The present entry profiles one TCR beta chain with its context. With a J-beta primer mix and a sample-barcoded 5' primer, a second PCR ran roughly 6 to 12 cycles. From the 5' RACE reads, TCRdb called clonotypes with MiXCR, one entry per CDR3 protein. The data contain about 720,000 distinct CDR3 sequences, over 20% of them singletons. This entry comes from a study of blood T cells in healthy people across ages. This clonotype originated in a man aged 65 to 85 in good health. The sequenced sample was blood.

The chain's CDR3 is CASSQGGAGVDTQYF. The CDR3 region has the DNA TGTGCCAGCAGCCAAGGAGGCGCGGGGGTAGATACGCAGTATTTT. The chain combines TRBV3-1 with TRBJ2-3; TRBD2 agrees at 7 bases. V gave up 1 base and J gave up 5 bases; unmatched junction bases: 6. CDR3 size: 15 residues. Germline assignment: CDR1 LGHDT and CDR2 YNNKEL (reference sequence).